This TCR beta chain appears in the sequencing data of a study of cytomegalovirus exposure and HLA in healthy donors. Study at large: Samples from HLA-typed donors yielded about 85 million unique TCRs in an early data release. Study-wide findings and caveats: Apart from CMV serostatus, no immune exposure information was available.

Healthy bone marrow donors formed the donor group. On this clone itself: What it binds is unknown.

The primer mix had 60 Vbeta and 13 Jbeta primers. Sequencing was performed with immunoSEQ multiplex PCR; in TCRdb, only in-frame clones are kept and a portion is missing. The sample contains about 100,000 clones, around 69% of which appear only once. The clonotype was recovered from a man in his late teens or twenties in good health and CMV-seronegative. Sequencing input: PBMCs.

This chain's CDR3 is CASSPLQLGATEAFF. In nucleotides, the CDR3 is TGCGCCAGCAGCCCCCTACAGCTAGGGGCCACTGAAGCTTTCTTT. The chain is built from TRBV5-1 and TRBJ1-1; D might be TRBD1 (5 bases). Trimming took 4 bases from V and 4 from J, leaving 17 bases between them. The CDR3 consists of 15 residues. Germline CDR1 SGHRS, CDR2 YFSETQ. Full variable domain (remainder filled in from reference TRBV5-1 and TRBJ1-1): KAGVTQTPRYLIKTRGQQVTLSCSPISGHRSVSWYQQTPGQGLQFLFEYFSETQRNKGNFPGRFSGRQFSNSRSEMNVSTLELGDSALYLCASSPLQLGATEAFFGQGTRLTVV.